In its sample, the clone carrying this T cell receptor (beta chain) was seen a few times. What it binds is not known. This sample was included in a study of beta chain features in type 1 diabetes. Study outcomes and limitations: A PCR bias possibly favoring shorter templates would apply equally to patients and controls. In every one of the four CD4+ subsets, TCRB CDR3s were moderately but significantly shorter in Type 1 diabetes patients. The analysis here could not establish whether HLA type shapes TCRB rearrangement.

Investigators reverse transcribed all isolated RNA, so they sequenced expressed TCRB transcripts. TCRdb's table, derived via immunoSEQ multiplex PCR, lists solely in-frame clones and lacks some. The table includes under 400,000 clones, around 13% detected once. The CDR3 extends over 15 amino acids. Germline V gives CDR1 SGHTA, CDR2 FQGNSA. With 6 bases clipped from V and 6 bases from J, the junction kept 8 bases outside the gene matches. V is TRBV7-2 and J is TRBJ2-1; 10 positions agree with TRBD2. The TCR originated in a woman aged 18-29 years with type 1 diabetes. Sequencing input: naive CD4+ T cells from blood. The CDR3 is CASRAPSGSINEQFF. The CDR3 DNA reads TGTGCCAGCAGGGCCCCTAGCGGGAGTATCAATGAGCAGTTCTTC.